These 8 T cell receptor beta chains were all obtained from the same sample, sequenced in a study of blood T cell repertoires in COVID-19. Using immunoSEQ multiplex PCR, the repertoire was profiled, and TCRdb retains in-frame clones only, with some absent. The sample records about 140,000 clones, approximately 82% being singletons. Sequencing used peripheral blood. The receptor source for this set is a man between 60 and 75 years old with active or convalescent COVID-19.

The chain employs TRBV28 and TRBJ1-4; D is uncertain. The CDR3 sequence is 13 residues long. Trimming stripped 11 bases from V and 3 bases from J, with 13 bases between. The germline CDR1 and CDR2 sequences are MDHEN and SYDVKM. CDR3 region: CAVVSGSNEKLFF. CDR3 in DNA: TGTGCCGTAGTATCGGGGTCTAATGAAAAACTGTTTTTT.

The chain couples TRBV28 to TRBJ2-1; perhaps TRBD2 as D (6 bases). The CDR3 is 14 amino acids. Germline V gene lookup returns CDR1 MDHEN and CDR2 SYDVKM. Deletions cut 3 bases from V and 10 bases from J, with 16 bases between. The CDR3 sequence is CASSFREHPREQFF. The CDR3 DNA follows: TGTGCCAGCAGTTTCCGGGAGCACCCCAGGGAGCAGTTCTTC. The entire variable domain, with the rest obtained from reference TRBV28 and TRBJ2-1, is as follows: DVKVTQSSRYLVKRTGEKVFLECVQDMDHENMFWYRQDPGLGLRLIYFSYDVKMKEKGDIPEGYSVSREKKERFSLILESASTNQTSMYLCASSFREHPREQFFGPGTRLTVL.

The rearrangement joins TRBV7-8 to TRBJ1-5; D may be TRBD1 (6 bases). Germline V gene lookup returns CDR1 SGHVS and CDR2 FQNEAQ. The CDR3 sequence is 15 residues long. The V end lost 5 bases, the J end lost 6 bases, and 17 bases lay between the germline ends. CDR3 sequence: CASSTYGRTVQPQHF. In DNA form, the CDR3 reads TGTGCCAGCAGCACCTACGGAAGGACAGTTCAGCCCCAGCATTTT.

The V gene is TRBV2, the J gene TRBJ1-4, with a possible D match to TRBD1 (5 bases). The V gene's germline CDR1 is SNHLY and CDR2 FYNNEI. Trimming shortened V by 0 bases and J by 13 bases, and 15 bases separated the two germline ends. CDR3 length equals 14 residues. The CDR3 DNA sequence: TGTGCCAGCAGTGAAGCCCGGTCCCTCGGGGGACTGTTTTTT. It is translated as CASSEARSLGGLFF.

In its sample, this clone was seen many times. The chain carries TRBV9 and TRBJ1-2, with 8 bases identical to TRBD1. The germline gives CDR1 SGDLS, CDR2 YYNGEE. The V segment lost 4 bases and the J segment 7 bases; nucleotides outside the gene matches: 9. CDR3 length equals 14 residues. CDR3 sequence: CASSQLRGRVGYTF. The CDR3, as DNA: TGTGCCAGCAGCCAGCTCAGGGGGCGGGTTGGCTACACCTTC.

This chain joins TRBV6-5 and TRBJ2-5; 9 bases are shared with TRBD2. The trim removed 2 bases at V and 4 bases at J, leaving 5 bases unmatched. The CDR3 loop spans 15 amino acids. Germline V gives CDR1 MNHEY, CDR2 SVGAGI. The CDR3 loop reads CASSYVAGGAETQYF. DNA for the CDR3: TGTGCCAGCAGTTACGTCGCGGGAGGGGCAGAGACCCAGTACTTC.

The gene calls are TRBV24-1 and TRBJ2-3, with TRBD2 identical over 7 bases. The CDR3 totals 15 residues. V was clipped by 3 bases and J by 3 bases; unmatched bases: 5. Germline lookup yields CDR1 KGHDR and CDR2 SFDVKD. The CDR3 DNA sequence: TGTGCCACCAGTGATCGGCTAGCGGCAACAGATACGCAGTATTTT. Residues: CATSDRLAATDTQYF.

This clone appeared a single time. The rearrangement links TRBV28 to TRBJ1-2; 10 bases line up with TRBD1. V shed 5 bases and J 8 bases; nucleotides not matched to a gene: 5. The CDR3 runs to 13 residues. CDR1 is MDHEN and CDR2 is SYDVKM in the germline V gene. Written as DNA, the CDR3 is TGTGCCAGCAGTGAAGGGACAGGGGTGGGCTACACCTTC. Translated: CASSEGTGVGYTF.